This TCR beta chain was identified during a study of shared clonotypes between healthy human individuals. This CDR3 contains 14 residues. The ends were cut back, 2 bases at V and 8 bases at J, with 13 bases in the middle. The germline V gene has CDR1 SGHDT and CDR2 YYEEEE. Generated by immunoSEQ multiplex PCR, the TCRdb table keeps only in-frame clones and is missing some. The table includes 2 million to 2.5 million clones, 92% detected once. The chain couples TRBV5-6 to TRBJ2-2; possible D gene TRBD1, 6 bases. This clonotype was sampled from a man between 18 and 35 years old in good health. Some clones in this sample may be carry-over from other donors' samples. The sequencing input was naive CD4+ T cells from PBMCs. Described subset: CD45RA+ positively selected. DNA of the CDR3: TGTGCCAGCAGCTTTCGACAGGCTGGGGGGGAGCTGTTTTTT. Its translation is CASSFRQAGGELFF.